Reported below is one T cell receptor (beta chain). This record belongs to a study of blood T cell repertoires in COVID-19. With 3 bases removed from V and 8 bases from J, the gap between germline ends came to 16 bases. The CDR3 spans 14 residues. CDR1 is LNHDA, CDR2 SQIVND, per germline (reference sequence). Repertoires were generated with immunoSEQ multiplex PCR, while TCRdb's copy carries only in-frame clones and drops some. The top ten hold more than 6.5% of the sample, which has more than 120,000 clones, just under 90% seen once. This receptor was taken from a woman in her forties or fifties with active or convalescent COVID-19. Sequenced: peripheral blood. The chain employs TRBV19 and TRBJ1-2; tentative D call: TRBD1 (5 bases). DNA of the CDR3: TGTGCCAGTAGTATGGTGGGTACGCAGGGAGGCTACACCTTC. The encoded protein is CASSMVGTQGGYTF. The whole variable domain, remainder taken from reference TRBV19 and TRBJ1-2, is DGGITQSPKYLFRKEGQNVTLSCEQNLNHDAMYWYRQDPGQGLRLIYYSQIVNDFQKGDIAEGYSVSREKKESFPLTVTSAQKNPTAFYLCASSMVGTQGGYTFGSGTRLTVV.